Many counts were recorded for the clone carrying this T cell receptor beta chain. Its specificity is unknown. As to time point: longitudinal time-point 2. The cDNA was produced through 5'RACE with 10-nucleotide random UMIs. Every sequencing run returned over 160 million TCR-beta sequences, which were derived from 15-18 subjects. TCRdb re-analysed the 5' RACE reads in MiXCR, keeping a single row per CDR3 protein. The repertoire holds some 87,000 distinct CDR3 sequences, with 13% as singletons. This specimen comes from a study of neurological immune-mediated disorders. Notes on the study in general: Levels of TCR clonal expansion peaked in HTLV-1-associated myelopathy and reached their lowest in multiple sclerosis, under those of healthy controls. No CDR3 amino acid sequences recurred among expanded clones across subjects, suggesting private repertoires in all groups.

Trimming at V came to 4 bases and at J to 0 bases, leaving 10 bases not matched to a gene. The CDR3 covers 18 residues. Per germline, CDR1 SEHNR and CDR2 FQNEAQ (reference sequence). The J gene is TRBJ2-1, the V gene TRBV7-9; TRBD2 agrees at 9 bases. The receptor was derived from a female donor with HTLV-1-associated myelopathy (HAM/TSP). The specimen sequenced was PBMCs. The DNA for the CDR3 is TGTGCCAGCAGCTCACCTAGCGGGATGCATAGCTCCTACAATGAGCAGTTCTTC. This encodes CASSSPSGMHSSYNEQFF.